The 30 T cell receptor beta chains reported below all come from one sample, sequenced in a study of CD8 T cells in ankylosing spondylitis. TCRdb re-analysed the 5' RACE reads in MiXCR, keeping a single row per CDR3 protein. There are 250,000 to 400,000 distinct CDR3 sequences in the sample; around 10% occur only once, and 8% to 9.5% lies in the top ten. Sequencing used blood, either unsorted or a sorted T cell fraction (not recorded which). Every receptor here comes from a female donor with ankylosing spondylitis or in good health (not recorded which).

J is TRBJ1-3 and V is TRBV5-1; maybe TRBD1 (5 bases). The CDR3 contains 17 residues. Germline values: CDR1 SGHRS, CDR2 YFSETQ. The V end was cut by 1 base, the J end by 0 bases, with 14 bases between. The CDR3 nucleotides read TGCGCCAGCAGCTTGACCGGGACGGGAAGCTCTGGAAACACCATATATTTT. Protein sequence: CASSLTGTGSSGNTIYF.

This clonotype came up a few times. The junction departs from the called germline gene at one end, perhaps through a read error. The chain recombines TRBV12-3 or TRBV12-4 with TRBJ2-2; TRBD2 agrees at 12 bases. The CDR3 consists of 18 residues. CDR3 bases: TGTACCAGCAGTTCCGGAAGGGGACTAGCGGGCAAAACCGGGGAGCTGTTTTTT. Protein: CTSSSGRGLAGKTGELFF.

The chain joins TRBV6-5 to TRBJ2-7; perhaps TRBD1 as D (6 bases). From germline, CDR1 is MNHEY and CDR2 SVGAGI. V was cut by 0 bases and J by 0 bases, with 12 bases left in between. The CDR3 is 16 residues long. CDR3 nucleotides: TGTGCCAGCAGTTACTCGAGCGGACAGAGCTCCTACGAGCAGTACTTC. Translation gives CASSYSSGQSSYEQYF.

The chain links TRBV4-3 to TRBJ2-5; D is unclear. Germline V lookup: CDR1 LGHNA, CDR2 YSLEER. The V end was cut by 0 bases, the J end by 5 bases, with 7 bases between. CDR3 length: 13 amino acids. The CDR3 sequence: CASSQDHGETQYF. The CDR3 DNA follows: TGCGCCAGCAGCCAAGATCATGGGGAGACCCAGTACTTC.

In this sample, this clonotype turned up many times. The CDR3 DNA reads TGTGCCAGTAGTTGGAGCTCTGGAAACACCATATATTTT. It yields the protein CASSWSSGNTIYF. The V gene is TRBV19, the J gene TRBJ1-3; no firm D call. V was cut by 5 bases and J by 0 bases, with 5 bases left in between. The CDR3 contains 13 residues. The V gene's germline CDR1 is LNHDA and CDR2 SQIVND (reference sequence).

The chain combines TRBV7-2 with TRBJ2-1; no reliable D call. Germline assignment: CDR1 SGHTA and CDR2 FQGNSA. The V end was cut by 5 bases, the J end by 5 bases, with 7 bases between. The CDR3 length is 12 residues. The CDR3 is CASSRSDNEQFF. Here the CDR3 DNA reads TGTGCCAGCAGCAGAAGTGACAATGAGCAGTTCTTC.

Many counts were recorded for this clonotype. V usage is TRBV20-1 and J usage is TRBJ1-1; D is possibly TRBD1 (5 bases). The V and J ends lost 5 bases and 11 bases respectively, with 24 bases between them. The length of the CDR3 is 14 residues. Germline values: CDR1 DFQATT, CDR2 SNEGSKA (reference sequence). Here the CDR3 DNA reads TGCAGTGCTGGAGCTGGACTGGCGACAGAGTCGGCTTTCTTT. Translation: CSAGAGLATESAFF.

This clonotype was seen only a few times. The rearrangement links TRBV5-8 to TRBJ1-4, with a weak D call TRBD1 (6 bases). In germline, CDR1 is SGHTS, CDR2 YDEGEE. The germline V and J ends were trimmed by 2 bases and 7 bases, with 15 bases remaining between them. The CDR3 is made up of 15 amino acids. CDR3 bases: TGTGCCAGCAGCTTATCGGGGGGCGTCGGTGAAAAACTGTTTTTT. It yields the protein CASSLSGGVGEKLFF.

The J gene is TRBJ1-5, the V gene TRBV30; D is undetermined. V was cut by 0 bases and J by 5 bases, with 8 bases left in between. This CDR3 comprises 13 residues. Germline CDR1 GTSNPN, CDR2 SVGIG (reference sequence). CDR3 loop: CAWSVELDQPQHF. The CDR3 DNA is TGTGCCTGGAGTGTAGAACTGGATCAGCCCCAGCATTTT. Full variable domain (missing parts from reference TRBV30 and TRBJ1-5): SQTIHQWPATLVQPVGSPLSLECTVEGTSNPNLYWYRQAAGRGLQLLFYSVGIGQISSEVPQNLSASRPQDRQFILSSKKLLLSDSGFYLCAWSVELDQPQHFGDGTRLSIL.

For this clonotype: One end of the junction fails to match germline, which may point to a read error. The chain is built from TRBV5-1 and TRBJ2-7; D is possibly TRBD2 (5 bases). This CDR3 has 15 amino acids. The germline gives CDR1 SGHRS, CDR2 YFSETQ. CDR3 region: CASGLDAGVTYEQYF. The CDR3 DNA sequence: TGCGCCAGCGGCTTGGATGCGGGCGTTACCTACGAGCAGTACTTC.

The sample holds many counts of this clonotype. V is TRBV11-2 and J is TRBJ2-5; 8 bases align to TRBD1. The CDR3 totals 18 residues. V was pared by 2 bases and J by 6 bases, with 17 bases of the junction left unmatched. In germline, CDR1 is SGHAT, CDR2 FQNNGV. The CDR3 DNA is TGTGCCAGCAGCTTAAGGCCTGTGGACAGGGTGGTTCTAAAGACCCAGTACTTC. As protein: CASSLRPVDRVVLKTQYF.

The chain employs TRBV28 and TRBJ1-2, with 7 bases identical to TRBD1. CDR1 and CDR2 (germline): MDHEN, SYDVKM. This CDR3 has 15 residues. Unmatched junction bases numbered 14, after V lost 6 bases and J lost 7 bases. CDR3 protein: CASSPRQGIVSGYTF. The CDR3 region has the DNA TGTGCCAGCAGCCCAAGACAGGGTATAGTCTCTGGCTACACCTTC.

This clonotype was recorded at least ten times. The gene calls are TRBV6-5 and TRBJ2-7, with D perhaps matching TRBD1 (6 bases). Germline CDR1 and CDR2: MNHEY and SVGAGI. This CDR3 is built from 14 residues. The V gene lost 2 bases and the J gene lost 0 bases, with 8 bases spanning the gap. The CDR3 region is CASSYTGISYEQYF. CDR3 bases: TGTGCCAGCAGTTACACAGGGATCTCCTACGAGCAGTACTTC.

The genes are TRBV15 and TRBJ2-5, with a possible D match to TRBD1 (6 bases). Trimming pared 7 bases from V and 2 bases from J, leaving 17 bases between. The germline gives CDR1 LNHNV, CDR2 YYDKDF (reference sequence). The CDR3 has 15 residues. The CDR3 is CATTQHGQIQETQYF. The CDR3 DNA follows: TGTGCCACCACCCAACACGGACAGATACAAGAGACCCAGTACTTC.

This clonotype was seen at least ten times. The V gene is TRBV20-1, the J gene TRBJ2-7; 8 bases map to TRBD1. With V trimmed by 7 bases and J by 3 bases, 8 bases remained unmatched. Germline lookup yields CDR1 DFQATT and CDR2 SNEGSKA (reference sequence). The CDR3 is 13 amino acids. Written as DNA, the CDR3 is TGCAGTGTCCCGGGACAGGCTTTCTACGAGCAGTACTTC. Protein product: CSVPGQAFYEQYF.

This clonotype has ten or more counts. CDR3 protein: CASTTFGISNQPQHF. As DNA, the CDR3 is TGTGCCAGCACCACATTCGGGATTAGCAATCAGCCCCAGCATTTT. This chain connects TRBV5-6 to TRBJ1-5; D gene ambiguous. Germline CDR1 is SGHDT and CDR2 is YYEEEE. Trimming shortened V by 6 bases and J by 0 bases, and 13 bases separated the two germline ends. The CDR3 covers 15 residues.

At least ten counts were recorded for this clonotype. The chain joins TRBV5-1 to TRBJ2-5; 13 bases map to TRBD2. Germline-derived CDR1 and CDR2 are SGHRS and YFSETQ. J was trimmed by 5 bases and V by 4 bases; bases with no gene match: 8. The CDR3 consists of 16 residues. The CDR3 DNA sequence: TGCGCCAGCAGCATAGGGACTAGCGGGACACGGGAGACCCAGTACTTC. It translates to CASSIGTSGTRETQYF.

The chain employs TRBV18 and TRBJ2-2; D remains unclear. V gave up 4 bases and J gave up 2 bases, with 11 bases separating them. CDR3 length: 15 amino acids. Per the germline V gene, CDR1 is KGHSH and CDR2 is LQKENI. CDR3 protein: CASSLEIINTGELFF. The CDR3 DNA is TGTGCCAGCTCACTTGAAATAATCAACACCGGGGAGCTGTTTTTT.

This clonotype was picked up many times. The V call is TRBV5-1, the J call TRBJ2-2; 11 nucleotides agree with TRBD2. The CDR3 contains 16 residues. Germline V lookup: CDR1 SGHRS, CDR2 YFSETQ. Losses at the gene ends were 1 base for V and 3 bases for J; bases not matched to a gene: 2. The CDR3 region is CASSLTSGGHTGELFF. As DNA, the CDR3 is TGCGCCAGCAGCTTGACTAGCGGGGGTCACACCGGGGAGCTGTTTTTT.

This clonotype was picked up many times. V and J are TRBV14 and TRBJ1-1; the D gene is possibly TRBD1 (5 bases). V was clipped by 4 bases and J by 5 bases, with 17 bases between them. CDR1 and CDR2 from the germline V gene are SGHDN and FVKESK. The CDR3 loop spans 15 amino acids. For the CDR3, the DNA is TGTGCCAGCAGCCTTCTGGTCCAGGGCAGGACTGAAGCTTTCTTT. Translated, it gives CASSLLVQGRTEAFF.

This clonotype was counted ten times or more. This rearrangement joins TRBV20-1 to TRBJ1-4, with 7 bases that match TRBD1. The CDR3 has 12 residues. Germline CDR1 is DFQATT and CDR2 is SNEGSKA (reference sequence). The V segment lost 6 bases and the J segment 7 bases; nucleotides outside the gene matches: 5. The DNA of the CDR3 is TGCAGTGCCAGACAGGGTTTTGAAAAACTGTTTTTT. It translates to CSARQGFEKLFF.

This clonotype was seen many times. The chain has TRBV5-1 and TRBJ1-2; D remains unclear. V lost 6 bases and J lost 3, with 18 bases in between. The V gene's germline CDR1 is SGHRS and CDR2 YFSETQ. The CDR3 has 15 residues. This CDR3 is CASTPDGRVDYGYTF. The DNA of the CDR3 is TGCGCCAGCACCCCTGATGGACGAGTAGACTATGGCTACACCTTC.

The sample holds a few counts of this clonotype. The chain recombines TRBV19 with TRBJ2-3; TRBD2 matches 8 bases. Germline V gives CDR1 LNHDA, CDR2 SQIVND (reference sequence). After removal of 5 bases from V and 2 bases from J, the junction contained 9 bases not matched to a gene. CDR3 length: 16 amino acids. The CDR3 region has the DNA TGTGCCAGTAGTCCTAGGGGGACTAGTGCCACAGATACGCAGTATTTT. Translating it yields CASSPRGTSATDTQYF.

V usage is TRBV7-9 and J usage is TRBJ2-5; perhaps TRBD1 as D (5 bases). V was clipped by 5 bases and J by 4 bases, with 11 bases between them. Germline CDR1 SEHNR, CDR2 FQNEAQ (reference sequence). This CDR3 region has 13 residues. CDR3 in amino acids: CASSRDQGETQYF. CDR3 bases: TGTGCCAGCAGCCGTGACCAGGGAGAGACCCAGTACTTC.

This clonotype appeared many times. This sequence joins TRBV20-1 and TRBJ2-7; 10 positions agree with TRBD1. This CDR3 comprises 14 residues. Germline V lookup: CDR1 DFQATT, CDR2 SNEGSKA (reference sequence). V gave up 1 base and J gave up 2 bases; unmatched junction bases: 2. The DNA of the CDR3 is TGCAGTGCTAGAGGACAGGGGGCTACCTACGAGCAGTACTTC. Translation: CSARGQGATYEQYF.

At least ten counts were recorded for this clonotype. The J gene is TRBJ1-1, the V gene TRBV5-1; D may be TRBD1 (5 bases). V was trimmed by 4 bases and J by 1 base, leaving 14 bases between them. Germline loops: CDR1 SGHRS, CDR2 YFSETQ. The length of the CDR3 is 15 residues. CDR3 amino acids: CASSVGGRSNTEAFF. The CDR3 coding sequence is TGCGCCAGCAGCGTCGGGGGAAGGTCGAACACTGAAGCTTTCTTT.

CDR3 nucleotides: TGCAGCGTTGCAATGGGGCAGGGGCTATCCACTGAAGCTTTCTTT. Translation: CSVAMGQGLSTEAFF. The rearrangement joins TRBV29-1 to TRBJ1-1; a weak D match, TRBD1 (6 bases). The CDR3 spans 15 residues. V lost 4 bases, J lost 4 bases, and 19 bases lay in between. The germline V gene has CDR1 SQVTM and CDR2 ANQGSEA.

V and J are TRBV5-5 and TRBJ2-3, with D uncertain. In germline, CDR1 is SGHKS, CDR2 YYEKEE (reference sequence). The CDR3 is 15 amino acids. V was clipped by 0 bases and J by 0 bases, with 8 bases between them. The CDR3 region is CASSLASTSTDTQYF. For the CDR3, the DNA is TGTGCCAGCAGCTTGGCGAGTACTAGCACAGATACGCAGTATTTT.

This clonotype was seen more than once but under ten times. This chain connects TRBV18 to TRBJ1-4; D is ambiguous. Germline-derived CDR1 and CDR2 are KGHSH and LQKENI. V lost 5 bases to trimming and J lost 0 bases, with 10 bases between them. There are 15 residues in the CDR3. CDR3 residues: CASSATIATNEKLFF. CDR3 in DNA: TGTGCCAGCTCAGCGACGATTGCAACTAATGAAAAACTGTTTTTT.

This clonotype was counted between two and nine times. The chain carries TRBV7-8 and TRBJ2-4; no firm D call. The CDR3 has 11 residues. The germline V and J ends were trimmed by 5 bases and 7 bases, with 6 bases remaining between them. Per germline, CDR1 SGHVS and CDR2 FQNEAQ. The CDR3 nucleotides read TGTGCCAGCAGCCCGGCTAACATTCAGTACTTC. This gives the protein CASSPANIQYF.